This TCR beta chain was recovered during a study of identical twins' blood T cells. Via MiXCR, TCRdb re-called the 5' RACE reads, giving one row per CDR3 protein. The sample includes hundreds of thousands of distinct CDR3 sequences, over 25% of them seen just once. For this clonotype: Its cognate antigen is unknown.

General study findings and limits: Each donor's most abundant TCRbeta clonotypes shared more CDR3 sequences with her twin than unrelated donors. Environmental influences on twin similarity could not be excluded. Out-of-frame TCRbeta clonotypes reportedly had markedly more similar V usage in twins than unrelated donors.

This sequence originates from a woman between 18 and 50 years old in good health. The source material was PBMCs.

CDR3 DNA: TGTGCCAGCAGCTCCGCTATTGGCAATGAGCAGTTCTTC. Amino acids: CASSSAIGNEQFF. The rearrangement links TRBV11-2 to TRBJ2-1, with unresolved D. The germline V and J ends were trimmed by 4 bases and 6 bases, with 10 bases remaining between them. The CDR3 runs to 13 residues. Germline V CDR1 and CDR2: SGHAT, FQNNGV.